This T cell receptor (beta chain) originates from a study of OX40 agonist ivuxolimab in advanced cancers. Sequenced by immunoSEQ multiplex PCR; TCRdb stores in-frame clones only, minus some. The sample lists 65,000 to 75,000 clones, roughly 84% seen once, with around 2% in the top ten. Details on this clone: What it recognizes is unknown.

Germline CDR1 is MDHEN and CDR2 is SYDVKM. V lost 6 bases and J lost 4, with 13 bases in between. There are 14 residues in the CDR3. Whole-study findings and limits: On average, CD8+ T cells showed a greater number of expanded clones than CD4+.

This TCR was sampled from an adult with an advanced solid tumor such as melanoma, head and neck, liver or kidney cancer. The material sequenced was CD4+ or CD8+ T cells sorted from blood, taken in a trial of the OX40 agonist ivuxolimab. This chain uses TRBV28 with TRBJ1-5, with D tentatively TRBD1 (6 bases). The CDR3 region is CASSPTGLNQPQHF. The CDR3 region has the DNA TGTGCCAGCAGCCCCACAGGGTTAAATCAGCCCCAGCATTTT.